This entry is about one T cell receptor beta chain. Its antigen is unknown. This entry belongs to a study of cytomegalovirus exposure and HLA in healthy donors. Findings and limits, study-wide: A later analysis, which compared TCR beta chains of equal frequency, found the HLA-associated ones more clonally expanded. Indistinguishability led to the exclusion of some V segments, TRBV6-2 and TRBV6-3 included. While the bulk of TCR sequences proved rare, some public TCRs turned up in many donors.

The CDR3 contains 15 residues. V lost 0 bases to trimming and J lost 3 bases; unmatched junction nucleotides: 4. CDR1 SGHAT and CDR2 FQNNGV come from the germline V gene. The PCR used 60 Vbeta and 13 Jbeta primers. Per the original data handling: Unique TCR beta chains totaled roughly 81 million in a later count, with roughly 10 million of them shared. Assay used: immunoSEQ multiplex PCR; TCRdb lists only in-frame clones, some missing. V, J and clone size reflect that table, while D and trimming were determined from the DNA. Altogether some 200,000 clones are present, 65% to 90% being singletons, with the ten largest covering about 1.4%.

The chain combines TRBV11-2 with TRBJ2-5, with TRBD1 identical over 7 bases. The receptor's source is a girl aged 5 to 17 in good health and CMV-seronegative. The sequenced sample consisted of PBMCs. The CDR3 nucleotides are TGTGCCAGCAGCTTAGATCCGACAGGGAAAGAGACCCAGTACTTC. Protein sequence: CASSLDPTGKETQYF.